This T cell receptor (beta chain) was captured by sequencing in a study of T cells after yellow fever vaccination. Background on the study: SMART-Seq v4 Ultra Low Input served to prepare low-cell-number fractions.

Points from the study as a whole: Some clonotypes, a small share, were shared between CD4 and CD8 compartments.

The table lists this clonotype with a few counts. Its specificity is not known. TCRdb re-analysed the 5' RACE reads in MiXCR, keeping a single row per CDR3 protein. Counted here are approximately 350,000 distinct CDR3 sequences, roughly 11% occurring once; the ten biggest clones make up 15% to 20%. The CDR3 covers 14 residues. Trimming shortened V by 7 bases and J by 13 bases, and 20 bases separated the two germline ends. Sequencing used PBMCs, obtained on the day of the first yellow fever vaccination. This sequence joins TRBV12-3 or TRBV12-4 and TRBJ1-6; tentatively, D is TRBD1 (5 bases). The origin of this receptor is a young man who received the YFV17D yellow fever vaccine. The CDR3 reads CASNPGTRTGPLHF. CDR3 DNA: TGTGCCAGCAATCCGGGGACCCGAACCGGGCCCCTCCACTTT.